This T cell receptor (beta chain) was retrieved from a study of T cell responses to AZD1222 COVID-19 vaccine (dated by TCRdb to about 2021). About the full investigation: A total of 233 trial participants underwent TCR sequencing, of whom roughly 210 received two doses of AZD1222 and around 26 received two doses of the MenACWY control vaccine. Trial participants were enrolled by age into 18-55, 56-69 and 70-plus year subgroups, with 148, 28 and 57 TCR-sequenced participants respectively. Findings and caveats that apply to the study as a whole: After two AZD1222 doses, both the breadth and the depth of spike-specific TCRs were significantly higher than at day 0 and than in MenACWY recipients. Because no day 14 peak-response samples were available, the repertoires could be characterized only after the peak T cell response. Most participants were white British and females outnumbered males, and the authors suggested that clonal diversity may have been underestimated. Only six or seven AZD1222 recipients were SARS-CoV-2 seropositive at baseline, limiting conclusions about previously exposed vaccinees. The whole spike protein was spanned by vaccine-associated CD4 TCRs, and dominant responses were seen in regions 160-218 and 743-854. In the small 56-69-year group, the increase in depth fell short of significance, most likely because of low power. Reportedly, almost half of the unique spike-specific TCRs recognized epitopes lying outside the regions that are mutated in the B.1.351 and B.1.1.7 variants.

The CDR3, from cysteine to phenylalanine, totals 15 residues. Only the CDR3 portion is preserved as DNA: 45 bases, with reading frame beginning at the first base. The trim is 0 bases for V and 5 bases for J, with a gap of 11 bases between the germline ends. The germline V gene (reference sequence) specifies SGHNT as CDR1 and YYREEE as CDR2. The time point label of this sample denotes: about 28 days (+/-7) after the second vaccine dose. Because spike-specific TCR depth and breadth did not differ between the two schedules, AZD1222 recipients who got a second dose at roughly 4 weeks were pooled with those who got a second dose at roughly 12 weeks. Samples from vaccinated people were obtained from the UK trials COV001 and COV002, which included a single-blind randomized controlled phase 2/3 trial of AZD1222 (ChAdOx1 nCoV-19) in healthy adults. Trial participant PBMC samples were collected at day 0 and day 28 after the second dose for TCRbeta chain sequencing.

Regarding this clone: The clone's antigen remains unknown. No base quality information exists; no much larger clone differs at one position.

The CDR3 regions of human TCRbeta chains were analyzed by immunosequencing. In the authors' own workflow: TCRs in the repertoires were matched against a reference library of SARS-CoV-2-specific TCRs that had been generated with the MIRA antigen-specificity platform. Breadth meant the fraction of unique TCRs that were SARS-CoV-2-associated, whereas depth meant the fraction of total T cells that were SARS-CoV-2-associated. Using the MIRA data, each spike-specific TCR was assigned both to the spike region to which the TCR was reactive and to a CD4 or CD8 class. Log10-transformed breadth and depth values were compared by one-way ANOVA with Sidak's multiple comparisons tests. The table was pulled from immuneACCESS by TCRdb, which kept in-frame rearrangements only. Such tables lose some clones; where checked, under half of the loss comes from unresolved V genes, and the rest has no known cause. V, J and clone size derive from that table, while D and trimming were established from the DNA sequence. The sample records around 160,000 clones, around 93% of which are singletons. The ten largest clonotypes hold around 3.8% of the sample.

This specimen was peripheral blood, taken 28 days after the second AZD1222 dose. The receptor comes from an adult who received the AZD1222 COVID-19 vaccine. The chain links TRBV5-4 with TRBJ2-2; the D gene is unclear. The sequence in DNA is TGTGCCAGCAGCTTGGTCGCATTGGAGACCGGGGAGCTGTTTTTT. The encoded protein is CASSLVALETGELFF. Beyond the CDR3, the reference TRBV5-4 and TRBJ2-2 genes provide the residues; the full variable domain reads: ETGVTQSPTHLIKTRGQQVTLRCSSQSGHNTVSWYQQALGQGPQFIFQYYREEENGRGNFPPRFSGLQFPNYSSELNVNALELDDSALYLCASSLVALETGELFFGEGSRLTVL.